The following is a TCR beta chain sequence with its context. Antigen specificity is unknown. Trimming removed 6 bases at V and 1 base at J, with 15 bases between. The length of the CDR3 is 14 residues. The germline gives CDR1 DFQATT, CDR2 SNEGSKA (reference sequence). The study amplified TCR beta CDR3 regions using RNA transcripts. First-round RT-PCR relied on HTBI primers, and a second-round multiplex PCR came next. TCRdb reprocessed the multiplex PCR reads with MiXCR, giving one entry per CDR3 protein. The sample records about 550,000 distinct CDR3 sequences, 35% to 40% being singletons. The entry originates in a study of Graves' ophthalmopathy and Graves' hyperthyroidism. Study-level results: A model built from 13 signatures distinguished ophthalmopathy from stable hyperthyroidism with around 91% sensitivity and approximately 81% specificity. It was with around 67% sensitivity and 72% to 75% specificity that the model predicted ophthalmopathy progression.

The clonotype was recovered from an adult man with Graves' hyperthyroidism. The specimen was peripheral blood or thyroid tissue (not recorded which). The rearrangement links TRBV20-1 to TRBJ1-1; D not certain. This chain's CDR3 is CSARGGPKNTEAFF. DNA for the CDR3: TGCAGTGCCCGAGGAGGACCCAAGAACACTGAAGCTTTCTTT.